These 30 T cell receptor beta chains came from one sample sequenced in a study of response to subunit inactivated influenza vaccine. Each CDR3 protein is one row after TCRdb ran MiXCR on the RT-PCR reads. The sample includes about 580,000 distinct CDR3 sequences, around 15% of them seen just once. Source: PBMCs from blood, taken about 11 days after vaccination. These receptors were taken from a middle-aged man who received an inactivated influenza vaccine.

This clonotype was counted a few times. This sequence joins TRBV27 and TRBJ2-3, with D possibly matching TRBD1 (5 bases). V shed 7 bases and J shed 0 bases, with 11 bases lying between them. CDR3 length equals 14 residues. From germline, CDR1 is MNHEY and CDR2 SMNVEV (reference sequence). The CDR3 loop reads CASTEKGSTDTQYF. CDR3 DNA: TGTGCCAGCACGGAGAAGGGGAGCACAGATACGCAGTATTTT.

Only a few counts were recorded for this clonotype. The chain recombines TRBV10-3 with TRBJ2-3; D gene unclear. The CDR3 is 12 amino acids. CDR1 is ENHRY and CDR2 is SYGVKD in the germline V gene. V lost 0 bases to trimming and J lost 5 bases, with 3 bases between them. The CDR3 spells CAISESGDTQYF. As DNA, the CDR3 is TGTGCCATCAGTGAGTCCGGAGATACGCAGTATTTT.

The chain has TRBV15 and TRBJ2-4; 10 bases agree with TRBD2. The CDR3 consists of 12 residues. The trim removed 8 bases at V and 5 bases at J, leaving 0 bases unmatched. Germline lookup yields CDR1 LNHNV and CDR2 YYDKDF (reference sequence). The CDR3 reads CATGLAENIQYF. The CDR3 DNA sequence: TGTGCCACCGGACTAGCGGAAAACATTCAGTACTTC.

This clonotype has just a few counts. CDR3 in DNA: TGCGCCAGCGGGCCGGGACTAGCGGGGGGGCCTATGAATGAGCAGTTCTTC. Translation gives CASGPGLAGGPMNEQFF. The chain employs TRBV5-1 and TRBJ2-1, with 16 bases aligning to TRBD2. V was pared by 7 bases and J by 7 bases, with 11 bases of the junction left unmatched. Germline CDR1 SGHRS, CDR2 YFSETQ. The CDR3 contains 17 residues. Combining the CDR3 with reference TRBV5-1 and TRBJ2-1 gives the whole variable domain KAGVTQTPRYLIKTRGQQVTLSCSPISGHRSVSWYQQTPGQGLQFLFEYFSETQRNKGNFPGRFSGRQFSNSRSEMNVSTLELGDSALYLCASGPGLAGGPMNEQFFGPGTRLTVL.

CDR3 DNA sequence: TGTGCCAGCAGTTACGGAAGACAGGTTCGGAATCAGCCCCAGCATTTT. Translation gives CASSYGRQVRNQPQHF. The chain combines TRBV6-5 with TRBJ1-5, with D possibly being TRBD1 (6 bases). The V and J ends lost 2 bases and 4 bases respectively, with 15 bases between them. In germline, CDR1 is MNHEY, CDR2 SVGAGI. This CDR3 has 16 amino acids.

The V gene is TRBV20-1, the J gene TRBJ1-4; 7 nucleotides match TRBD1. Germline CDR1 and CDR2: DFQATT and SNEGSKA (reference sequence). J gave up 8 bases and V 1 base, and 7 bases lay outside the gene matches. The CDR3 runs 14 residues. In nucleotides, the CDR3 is TGCAGTGCTAGAGCTCAGGGGGTTGGAGAAAAACTGTTTTTT. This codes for CSARAQGVGEKLFF.

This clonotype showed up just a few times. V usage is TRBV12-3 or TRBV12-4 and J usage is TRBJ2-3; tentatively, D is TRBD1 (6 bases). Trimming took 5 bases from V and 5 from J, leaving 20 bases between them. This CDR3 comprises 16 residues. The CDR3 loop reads CASSRVRTLQGDTQYF. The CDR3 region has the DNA TGTGCCAGCAGTCGAGTAAGGACACTACAGGGAGATACGCAGTATTTT.

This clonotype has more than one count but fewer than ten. The CDR3 is CASSLGGGHYGYTF. CDR3 DNA: TGTGCCAGCAGTTTGGGGGGAGGTCACTATGGCTACACCTTC. The chain is built from TRBV27 and TRBJ1-2; weak D call: TRBD1 (5 bases). The germline V gene encodes CDR1 MNHEY and CDR2 SMNVEV (reference sequence). Trimming left V 3 bases short and J 3 bases short, with 11 bases between. The CDR3 has 14 residues.

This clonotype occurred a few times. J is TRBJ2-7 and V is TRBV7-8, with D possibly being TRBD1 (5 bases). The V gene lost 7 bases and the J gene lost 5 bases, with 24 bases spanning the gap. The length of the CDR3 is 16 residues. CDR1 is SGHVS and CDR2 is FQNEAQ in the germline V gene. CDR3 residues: CASTTRAFLGVNEQYF. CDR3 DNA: TGTGCCAGCACCACCAGGGCGTTTTTAGGGGTCAACGAGCAGTACTTC. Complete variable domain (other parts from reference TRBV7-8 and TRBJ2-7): GAGVSQSPRYKVAKRGQDVALRCDPISGHVSLFWYQQALGQGPEFLTYFQNEAQLDKSGLPSDRFFAERPEGSVSTLKIQRTQQEDSAVYLCASTTRAFLGVNEQYFGPGTRLTVT.

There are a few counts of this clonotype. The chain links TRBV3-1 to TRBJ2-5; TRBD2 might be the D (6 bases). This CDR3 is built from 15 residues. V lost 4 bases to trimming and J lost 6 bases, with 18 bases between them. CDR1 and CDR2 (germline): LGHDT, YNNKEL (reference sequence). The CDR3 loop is CASSPPLRGRKTQYF. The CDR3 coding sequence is TGTGCCAGCAGCCCCCCCCTCCGGGGGAGAAAGACCCAGTACTTC.

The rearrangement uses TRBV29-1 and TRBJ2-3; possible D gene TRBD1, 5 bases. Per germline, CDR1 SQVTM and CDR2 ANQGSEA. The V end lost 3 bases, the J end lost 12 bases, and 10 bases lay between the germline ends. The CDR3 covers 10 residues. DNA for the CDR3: TGCAGCGTTGAGGGGCGACCACAGTATTTT. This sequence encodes CSVEGRPQYF.

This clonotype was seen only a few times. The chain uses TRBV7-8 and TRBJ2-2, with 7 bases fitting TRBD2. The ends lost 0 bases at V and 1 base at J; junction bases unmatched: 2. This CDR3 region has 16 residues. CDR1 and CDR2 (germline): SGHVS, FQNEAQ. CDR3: CASSLAASGNTGELFF. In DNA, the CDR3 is TGTGCCAGCAGCTTAGCGGCTAGCGGGAACACCGGGGAGCTGTTTTTT.

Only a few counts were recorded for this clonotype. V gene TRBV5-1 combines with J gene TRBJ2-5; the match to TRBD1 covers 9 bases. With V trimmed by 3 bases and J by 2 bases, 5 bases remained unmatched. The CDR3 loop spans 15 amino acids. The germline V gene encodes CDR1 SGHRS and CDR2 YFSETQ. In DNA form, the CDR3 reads TGCGCCAGCAGCTCGGACAGGGGACGGCAAGAGACCCAGTACTTC. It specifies CASSSDRGRQETQYF. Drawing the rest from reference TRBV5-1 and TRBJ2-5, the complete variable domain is KAGVTQTPRYLIKTRGQQVTLSCSPISGHRSVSWYQQTPGQGLQFLFEYFSETQRNKGNFPGRFSGRQFSNSRSEMNVSTLELGDSALYLCASSSDRGRQETQYFGPGTRLLVL.

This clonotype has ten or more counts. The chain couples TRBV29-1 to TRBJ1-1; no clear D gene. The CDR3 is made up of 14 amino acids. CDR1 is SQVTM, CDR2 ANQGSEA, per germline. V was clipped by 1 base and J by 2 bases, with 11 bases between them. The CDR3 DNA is TGCAGCGTTGAAGGGGAACAGCTTAACACTGAAGCTTTCTTT. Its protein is CSVEGEQLNTEAFF.

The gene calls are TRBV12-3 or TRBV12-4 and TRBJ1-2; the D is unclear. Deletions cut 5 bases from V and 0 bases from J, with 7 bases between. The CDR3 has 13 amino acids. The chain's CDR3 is CASSETPNYGYTF. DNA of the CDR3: TGTGCCAGCAGTGAAACCCCTAACTATGGCTACACCTTC.

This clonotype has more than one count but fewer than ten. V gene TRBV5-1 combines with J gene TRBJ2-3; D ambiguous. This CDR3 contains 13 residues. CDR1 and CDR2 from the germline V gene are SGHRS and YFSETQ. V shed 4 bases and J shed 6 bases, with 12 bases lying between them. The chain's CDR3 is CASSVGPGDTQYF. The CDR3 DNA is TGCGCCAGCAGCGTGGGCCCTGGGGATACGCAGTATTTT.

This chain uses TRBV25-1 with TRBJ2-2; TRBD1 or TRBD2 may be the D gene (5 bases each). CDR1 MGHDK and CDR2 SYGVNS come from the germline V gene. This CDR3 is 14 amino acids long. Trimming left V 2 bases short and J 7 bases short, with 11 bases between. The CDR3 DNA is TGTGCCAGCAGTGAAGAGCGGCAGGGCGGGGAGCTGTTTTTT. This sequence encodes CASSEERQGGELFF. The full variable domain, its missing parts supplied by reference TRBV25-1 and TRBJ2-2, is EADIYQTPRYLVIGTGKKITLECSQTMGHDKMYWYQQDPGMELHLIHYSYGVNSTEKGDLSSESTVSRIRTEHFPLTLESARPSHTSQYLCASSEERQGGELFFGEGSRLTVL.

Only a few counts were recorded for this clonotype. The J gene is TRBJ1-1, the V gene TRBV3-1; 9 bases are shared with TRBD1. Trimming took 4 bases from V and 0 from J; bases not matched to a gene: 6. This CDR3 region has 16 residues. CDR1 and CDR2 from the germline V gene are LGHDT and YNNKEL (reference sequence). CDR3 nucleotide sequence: TGTGCCAGCAGCCCGGACAGGGGACTAATGAACACTGAAGCTTTCTTT. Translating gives CASSPDRGLMNTEAFF.

The CDR3 DNA sequence: TGTGCCAGCTTCGTGGGACAGGGAACCACCGGGGAGCTGTTTTTT. This gives the protein CASFVGQGTTGELFF. This chain connects TRBV6-1 to TRBJ2-2; 9 bases fit TRBD1. Germline values: CDR1 MNHNS, CDR2 SASEGT. V shed 8 bases, J shed 4 bases, and the junction held 8 bases outside the gene matches. This CDR3 contains 15 residues.

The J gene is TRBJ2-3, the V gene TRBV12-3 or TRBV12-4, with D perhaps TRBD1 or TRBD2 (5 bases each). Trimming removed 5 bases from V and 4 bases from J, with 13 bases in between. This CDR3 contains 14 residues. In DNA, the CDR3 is TGTGCCAGCAGTCTGCTGGGGGTATCAGATACGCAGTATTTT. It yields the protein CASSLLGVSDTQYF.

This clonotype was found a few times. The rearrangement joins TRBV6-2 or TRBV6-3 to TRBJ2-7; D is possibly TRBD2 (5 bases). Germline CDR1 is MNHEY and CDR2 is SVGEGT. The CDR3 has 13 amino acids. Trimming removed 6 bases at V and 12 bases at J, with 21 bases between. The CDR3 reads CASSSLYPGEWYF. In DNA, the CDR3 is TGTGCCAGCAGCTCCCTATATCCCGGGGAGTGGTACTTC.

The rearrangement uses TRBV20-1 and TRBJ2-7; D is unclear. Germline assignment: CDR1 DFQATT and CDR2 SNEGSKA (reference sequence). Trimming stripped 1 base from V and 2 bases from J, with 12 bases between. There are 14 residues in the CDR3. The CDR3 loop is CSARVGSSTYEQYF. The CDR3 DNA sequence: TGCAGTGCTAGAGTGGGTAGCTCAACCTACGAGCAGTACTTC.

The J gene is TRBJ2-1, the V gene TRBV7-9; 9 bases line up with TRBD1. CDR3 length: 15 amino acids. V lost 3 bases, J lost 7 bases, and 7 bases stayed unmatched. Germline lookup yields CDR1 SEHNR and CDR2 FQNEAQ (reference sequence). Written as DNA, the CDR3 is TGTGCCAGCAGCTTTTGGGGACAGGGACGTAATGAGCAGTTCTTC. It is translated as CASSFWGQGRNEQFF.

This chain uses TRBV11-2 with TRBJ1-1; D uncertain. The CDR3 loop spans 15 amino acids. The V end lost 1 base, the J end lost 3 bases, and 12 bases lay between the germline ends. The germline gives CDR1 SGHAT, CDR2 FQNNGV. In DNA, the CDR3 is TGTGCCAGCAGCTTAGGCCTGGGGTGGGACACTGAAGCTTTCTTT. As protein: CASSLGLGWDTEAFF. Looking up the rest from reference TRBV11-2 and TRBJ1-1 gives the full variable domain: EAGVAQSPRYKIIEKRQSVAFWCNPISGHATLYWYQQILGQGPKLLIQFQNNGVVDDSQLPKDRFSAERLKGVDSTLKIQPAKLEDSAVYLCASSLGLGWDTEAFFGQGTRLTVV.

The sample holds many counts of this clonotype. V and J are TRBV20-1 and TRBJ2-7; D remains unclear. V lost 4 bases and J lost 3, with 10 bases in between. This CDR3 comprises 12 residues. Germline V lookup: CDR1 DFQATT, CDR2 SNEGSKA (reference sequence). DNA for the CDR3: TGCAGTGCTACCCCTGTCTACTACGAGCAGTACTTC. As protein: CSATPVYYEQYF.

The CDR3 nucleotides read TGCGCCAGCAGCCAAAGTGGGGCTCGGGAGACCCAGTACTTC. Protein sequence: CASSQSGARETQYF. This chain uses TRBV4-3 with TRBJ2-5; D perhaps matches TRBD1 (5 bases). The germline V gene encodes CDR1 LGHNA and CDR2 YSLEER. Trimming shortened V by 2 bases and J by 5 bases, and 12 bases separated the two germline ends. The CDR3 consists of 14 residues.

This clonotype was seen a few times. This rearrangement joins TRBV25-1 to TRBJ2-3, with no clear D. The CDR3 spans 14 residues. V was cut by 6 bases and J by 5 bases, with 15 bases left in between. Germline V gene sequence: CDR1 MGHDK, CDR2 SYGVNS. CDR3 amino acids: CASRSGLRGDTQYF. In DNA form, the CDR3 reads TGTGCCAGCAGATCGGGTCTACGAGGAGATACGCAGTATTTT. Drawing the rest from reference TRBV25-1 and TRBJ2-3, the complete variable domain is EADIYQTPRYLVIGTGKKITLECSQTMGHDKMYWYQQDPGMELHLIHYSYGVNSTEKGDLSSESTVSRIRTEHFPLTLESARPSHTSQYLCASRSGLRGDTQYFGPGTRLTVL.

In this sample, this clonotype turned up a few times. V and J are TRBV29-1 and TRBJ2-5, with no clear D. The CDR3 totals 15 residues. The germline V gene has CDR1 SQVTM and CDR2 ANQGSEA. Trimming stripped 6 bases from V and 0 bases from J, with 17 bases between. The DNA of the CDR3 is TGCAGCGTCCTCGGTCCTACCCGGTACCAAGAGACCCAGTACTTC. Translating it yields CSVLGPTRYQETQYF.

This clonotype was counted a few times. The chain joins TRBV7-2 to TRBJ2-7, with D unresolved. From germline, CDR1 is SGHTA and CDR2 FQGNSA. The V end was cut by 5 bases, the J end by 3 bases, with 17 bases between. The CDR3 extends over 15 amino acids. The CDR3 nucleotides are TGTGCCAGCAGCCAAAACCGACCCTTTGACTACGAGCAGTACTTC. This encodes CASSQNRPFDYEQYF.

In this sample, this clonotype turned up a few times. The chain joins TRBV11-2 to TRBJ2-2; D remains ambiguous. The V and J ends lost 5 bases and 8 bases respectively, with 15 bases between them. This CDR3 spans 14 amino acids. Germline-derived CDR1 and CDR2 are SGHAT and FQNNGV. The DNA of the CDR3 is TGTGCCAGCAGCCCCACGTCAGCGTTTGGGGAGCTGTTTTTT. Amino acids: CASSPTSAFGELFF.